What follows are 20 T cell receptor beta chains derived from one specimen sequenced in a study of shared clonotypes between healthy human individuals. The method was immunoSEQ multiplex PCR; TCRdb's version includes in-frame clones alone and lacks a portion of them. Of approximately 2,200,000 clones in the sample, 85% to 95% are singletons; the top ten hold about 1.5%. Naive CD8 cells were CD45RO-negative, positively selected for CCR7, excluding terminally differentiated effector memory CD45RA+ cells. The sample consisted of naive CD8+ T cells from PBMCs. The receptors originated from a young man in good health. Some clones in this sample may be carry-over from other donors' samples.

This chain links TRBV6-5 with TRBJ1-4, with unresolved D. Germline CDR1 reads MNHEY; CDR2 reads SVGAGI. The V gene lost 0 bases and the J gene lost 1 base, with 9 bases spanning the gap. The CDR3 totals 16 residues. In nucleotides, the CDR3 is TGTGCCAGCAGTTACTCGATCGAGGGAACTAATGAAAAACTGTTTTTT. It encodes CASSYSIEGTNEKLFF.

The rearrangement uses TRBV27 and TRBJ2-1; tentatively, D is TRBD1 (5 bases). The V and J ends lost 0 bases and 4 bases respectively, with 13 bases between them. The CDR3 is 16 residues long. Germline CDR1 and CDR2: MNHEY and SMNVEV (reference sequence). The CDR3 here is CASSLSTGLTYNEQFF. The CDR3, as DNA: TGTGCCAGCAGTTTATCAACAGGTTTGACTTACAATGAGCAGTTCTTC.

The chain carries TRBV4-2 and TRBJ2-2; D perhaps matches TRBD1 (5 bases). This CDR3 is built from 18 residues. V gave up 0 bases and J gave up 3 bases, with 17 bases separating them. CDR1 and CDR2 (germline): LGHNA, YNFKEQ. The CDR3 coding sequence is TGTGCCAGCAGCCAAGATCCAGGACACCCCAAGGACACCGGGGAGCTGTTTTTT. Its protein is CASSQDPGHPKDTGELFF.

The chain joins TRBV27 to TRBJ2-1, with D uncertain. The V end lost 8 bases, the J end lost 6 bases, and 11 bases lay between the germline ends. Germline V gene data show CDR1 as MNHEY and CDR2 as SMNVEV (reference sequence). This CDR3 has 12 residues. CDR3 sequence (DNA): TGTGCCAGCCGCTTCCCCCCCAATGAGCAGTTCTTC. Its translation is CASRFPPNEQFF.

CDR3 in amino acids: CASTVTVGTNLGEQYF. The CDR3 nucleotides are TGTGCCAGCACCGTTACTGTAGGGACCAACCTGGGGGAGCAGTACTTC. This sequence joins TRBV6-6 and TRBJ2-7; perhaps D is TRBD1 or TRBD2 (5 bases each). Germline assignment: CDR1 MNHNY and CDR2 SVGAGI (reference sequence). The CDR3 extends over 16 amino acids. V lost 7 bases to trimming and J lost 7 bases, with 26 bases between them.

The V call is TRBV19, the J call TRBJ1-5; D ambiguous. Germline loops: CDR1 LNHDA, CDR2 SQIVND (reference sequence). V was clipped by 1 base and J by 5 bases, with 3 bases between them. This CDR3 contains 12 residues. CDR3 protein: CASSIGDQPQHF. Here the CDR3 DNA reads TGTGCCAGTAGTATAGGGGATCAGCCCCAGCATTTT.

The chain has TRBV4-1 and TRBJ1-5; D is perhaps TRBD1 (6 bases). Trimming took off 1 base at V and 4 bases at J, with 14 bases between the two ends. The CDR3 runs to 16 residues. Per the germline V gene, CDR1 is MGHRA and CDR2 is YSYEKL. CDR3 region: CASSQGGGAVNQPQHF. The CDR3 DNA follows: TGCGCCAGCAGCCAAGGCGGGGGCGCCGTGAATCAGCCCCAGCATTTT.

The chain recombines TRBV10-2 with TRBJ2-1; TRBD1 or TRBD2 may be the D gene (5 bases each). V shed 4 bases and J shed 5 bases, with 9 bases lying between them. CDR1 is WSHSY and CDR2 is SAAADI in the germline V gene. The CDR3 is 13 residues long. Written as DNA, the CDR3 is TGCGCCAGCAGTGTTGGGGGTCACAATGAGCAGTTCTTC. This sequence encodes CASSVGGHNEQFF.

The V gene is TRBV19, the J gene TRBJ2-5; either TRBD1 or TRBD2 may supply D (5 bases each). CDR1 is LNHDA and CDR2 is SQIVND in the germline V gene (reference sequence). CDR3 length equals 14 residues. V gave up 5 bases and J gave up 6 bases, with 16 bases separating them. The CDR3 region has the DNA TGTGCCAGTAGTCCACGGCCGGGGCCCAAGACCCAGTACTTC. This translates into CASSPRPGPKTQYF.

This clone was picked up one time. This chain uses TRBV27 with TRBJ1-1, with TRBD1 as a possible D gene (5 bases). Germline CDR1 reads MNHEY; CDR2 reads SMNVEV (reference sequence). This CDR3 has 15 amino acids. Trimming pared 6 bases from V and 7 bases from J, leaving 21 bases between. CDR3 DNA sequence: TGTGCCAGCAGGGACACCCAAGGGGTTTACTATGAAGCTTTCTTT. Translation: CASRDTQGVYYEAFF.

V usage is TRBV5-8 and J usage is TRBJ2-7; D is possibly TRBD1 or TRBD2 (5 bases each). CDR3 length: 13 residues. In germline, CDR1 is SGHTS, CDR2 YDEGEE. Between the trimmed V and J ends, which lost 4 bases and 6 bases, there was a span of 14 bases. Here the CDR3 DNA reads TGTGCCAGCAGCCCGCTTGGGGGAGCCGAGCAGTACTTC. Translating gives CASSPLGGAEQYF.

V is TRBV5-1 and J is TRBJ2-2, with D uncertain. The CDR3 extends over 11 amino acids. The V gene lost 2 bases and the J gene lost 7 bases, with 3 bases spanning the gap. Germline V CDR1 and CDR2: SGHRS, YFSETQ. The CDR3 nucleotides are TGCGCCAGCAGCTTCAACGGGGAGCTGTTTTTT. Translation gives CASSFNGELFF.

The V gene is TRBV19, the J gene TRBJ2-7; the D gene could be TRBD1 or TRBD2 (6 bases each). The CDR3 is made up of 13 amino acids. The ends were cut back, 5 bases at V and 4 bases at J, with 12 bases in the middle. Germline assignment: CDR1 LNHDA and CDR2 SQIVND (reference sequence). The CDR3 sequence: CASSFLGGYEQYF. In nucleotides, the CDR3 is TGTGCCAGTAGTTTTCTAGGGGGGTACGAGCAGTACTTC. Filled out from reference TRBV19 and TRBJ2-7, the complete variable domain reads DGGITQSPKYLFRKEGQNVTLSCEQNLNHDAMYWYRQDPGQGLRLIYYSQIVNDFQKGDIAEGYSVSREKKESFPLTVTSAQKNPTAFYLCASSFLGGYEQYFGPGTRLTVT.

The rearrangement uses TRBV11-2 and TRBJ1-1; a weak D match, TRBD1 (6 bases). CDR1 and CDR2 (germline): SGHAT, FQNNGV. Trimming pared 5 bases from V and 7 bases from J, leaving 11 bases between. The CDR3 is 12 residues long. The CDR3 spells CASSTDRLEAFF. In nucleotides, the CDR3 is TGTGCCAGCAGCACGGACAGACTTGAAGCTTTCTTT.

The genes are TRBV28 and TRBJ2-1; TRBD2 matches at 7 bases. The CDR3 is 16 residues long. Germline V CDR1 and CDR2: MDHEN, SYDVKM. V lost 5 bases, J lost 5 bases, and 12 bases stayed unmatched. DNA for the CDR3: TGTGCCAGCAGTCAACAGCGGGAAGGATTAAACAATGAGCAGTTCTTC. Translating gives CASSQQREGLNNEQFF.

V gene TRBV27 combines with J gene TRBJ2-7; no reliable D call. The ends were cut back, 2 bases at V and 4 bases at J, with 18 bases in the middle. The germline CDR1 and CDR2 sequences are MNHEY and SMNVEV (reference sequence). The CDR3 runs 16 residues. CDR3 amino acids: CASSLGPPEDPYEQYF. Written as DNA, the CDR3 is TGTGCCAGCAGTTTAGGACCGCCTGAGGATCCATACGAGCAGTACTTC.

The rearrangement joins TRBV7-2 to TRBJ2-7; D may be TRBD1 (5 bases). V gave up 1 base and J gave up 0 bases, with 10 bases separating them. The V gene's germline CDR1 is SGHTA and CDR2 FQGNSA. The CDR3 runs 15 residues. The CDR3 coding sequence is TGTGCCAGCAGCTTAGGGGGCGGATACTCCTACGAGCAGTACTTC. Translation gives CASSLGGGYSYEQYF.

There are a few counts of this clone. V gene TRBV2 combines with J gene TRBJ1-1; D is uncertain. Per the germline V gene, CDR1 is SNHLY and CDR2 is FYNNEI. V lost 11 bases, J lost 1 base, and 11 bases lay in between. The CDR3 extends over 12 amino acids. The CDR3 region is CAFSDGNTEAFF. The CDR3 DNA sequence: TGTGCCTTCTCGGACGGGAACACTGAAGCTTTCTTT.

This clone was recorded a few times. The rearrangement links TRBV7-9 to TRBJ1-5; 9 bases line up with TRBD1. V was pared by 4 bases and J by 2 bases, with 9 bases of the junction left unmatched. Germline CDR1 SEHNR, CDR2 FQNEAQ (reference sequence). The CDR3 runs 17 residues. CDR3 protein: CASSSSTGGSGNQPQHF. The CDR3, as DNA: TGTGCCAGCAGCTCTTCTACAGGGGGCAGTGGCAATCAGCCCCAGCATTTT.

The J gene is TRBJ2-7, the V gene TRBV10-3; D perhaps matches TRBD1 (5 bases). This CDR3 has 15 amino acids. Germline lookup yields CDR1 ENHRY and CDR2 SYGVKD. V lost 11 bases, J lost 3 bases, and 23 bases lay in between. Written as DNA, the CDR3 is TGTGCCTCACGAGAAGGTGCGGTAGGGGACTACGAGCAGTACTTC. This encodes CASREGAVGDYEQYF.